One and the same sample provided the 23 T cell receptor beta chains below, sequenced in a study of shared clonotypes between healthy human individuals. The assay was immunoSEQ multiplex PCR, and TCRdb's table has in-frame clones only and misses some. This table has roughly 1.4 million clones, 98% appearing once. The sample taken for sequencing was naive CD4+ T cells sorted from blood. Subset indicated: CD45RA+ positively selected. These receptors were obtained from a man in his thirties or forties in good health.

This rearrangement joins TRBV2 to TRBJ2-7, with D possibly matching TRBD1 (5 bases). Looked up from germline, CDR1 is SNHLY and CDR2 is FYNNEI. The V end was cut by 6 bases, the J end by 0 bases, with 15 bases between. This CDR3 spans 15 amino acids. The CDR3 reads CASSRRGGNSYEQYF. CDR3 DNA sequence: TGTGCCAGCAGCCGAAGGGGCGGTAACTCCTACGAGCAGTACTTC.

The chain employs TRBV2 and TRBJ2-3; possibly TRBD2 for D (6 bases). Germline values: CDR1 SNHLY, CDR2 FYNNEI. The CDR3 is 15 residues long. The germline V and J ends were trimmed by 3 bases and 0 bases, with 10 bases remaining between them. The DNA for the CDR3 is TGTGCCAGCAGTGATAGCGGAACTAGCACAGATACGCAGTATTTT. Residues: CASSDSGTSTDTQYF. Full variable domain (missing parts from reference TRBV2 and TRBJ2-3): EPEVTQTPSHQVTQMGQEVILRCVPISNHLYFYWYRQILGQKVEFLVSFYNNEISEKSEIFDDQFSVERPDGSNFTLKIRSTKLEDSAMYFCASSDSGTSTDTQYFGPGTRLTVL.

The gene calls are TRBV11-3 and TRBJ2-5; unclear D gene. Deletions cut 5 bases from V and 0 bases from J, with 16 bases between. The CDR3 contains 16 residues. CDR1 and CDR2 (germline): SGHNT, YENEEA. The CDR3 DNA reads TGTGCCAGCAGCCTAGGTGGATGGTCGGACCAAGAGACCCAGTACTTC. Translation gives CASSLGGWSDQETQYF.

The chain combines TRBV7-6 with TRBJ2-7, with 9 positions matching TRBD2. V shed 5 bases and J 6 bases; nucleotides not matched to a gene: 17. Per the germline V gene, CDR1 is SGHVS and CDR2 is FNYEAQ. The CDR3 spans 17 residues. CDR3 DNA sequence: TGTGCCAGCAGCAATTCAGCGGGAGGTCGTTTATCGGGCGAGCAGTACTTC. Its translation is CASSNSAGGRLSGEQYF.

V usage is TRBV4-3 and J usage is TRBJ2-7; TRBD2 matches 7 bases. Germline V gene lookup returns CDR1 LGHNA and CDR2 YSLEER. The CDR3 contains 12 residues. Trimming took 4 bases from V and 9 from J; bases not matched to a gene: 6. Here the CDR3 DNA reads TGCGCCAGCAGCCCGAACCGCGGGAGGCAGTACTTC. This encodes CASSPNRGRQYF.

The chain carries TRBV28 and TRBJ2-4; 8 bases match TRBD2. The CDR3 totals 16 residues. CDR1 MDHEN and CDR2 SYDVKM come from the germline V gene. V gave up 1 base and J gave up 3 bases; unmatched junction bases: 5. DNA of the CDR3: TGTGCCAGCAGTTTATCGGGGGGGTCTGGCAAAAACATTCAGTACTTC. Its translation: CASSLSGGSGKNIQYF.

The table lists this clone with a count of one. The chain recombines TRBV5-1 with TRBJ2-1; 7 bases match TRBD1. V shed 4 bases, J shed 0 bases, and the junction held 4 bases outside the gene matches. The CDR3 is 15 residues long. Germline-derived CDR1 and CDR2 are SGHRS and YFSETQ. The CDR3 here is CASSVTGASYNEQFF. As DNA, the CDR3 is TGCGCCAGCAGCGTAACAGGGGCCTCCTACAATGAGCAGTTCTTC.

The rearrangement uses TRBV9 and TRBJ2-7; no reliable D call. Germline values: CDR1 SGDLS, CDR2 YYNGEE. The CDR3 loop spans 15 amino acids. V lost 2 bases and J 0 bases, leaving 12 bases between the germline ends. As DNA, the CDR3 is TGTGCCAGCAGCGTTGGGTCCTATAGCTCCTACGAGCAGTACTTC. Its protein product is CASSVGSYSSYEQYF.

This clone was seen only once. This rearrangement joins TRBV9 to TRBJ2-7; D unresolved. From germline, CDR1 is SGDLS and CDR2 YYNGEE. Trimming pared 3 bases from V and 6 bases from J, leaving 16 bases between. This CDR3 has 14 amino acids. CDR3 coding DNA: TGTGCCAGCAGCGCCTCTCCACGTAATTCCGAGCAGTACTTC. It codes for CASSASPRNSEQYF.

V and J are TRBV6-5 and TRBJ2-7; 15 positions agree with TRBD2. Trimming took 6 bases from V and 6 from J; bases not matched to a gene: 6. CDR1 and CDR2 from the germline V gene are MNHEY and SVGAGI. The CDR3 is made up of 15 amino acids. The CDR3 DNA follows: TGTGCCAGCAGCCGTCTGGGACTAGCGGGGGGCGAGCAGTACTTC. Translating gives CASSRLGLAGGEQYF.

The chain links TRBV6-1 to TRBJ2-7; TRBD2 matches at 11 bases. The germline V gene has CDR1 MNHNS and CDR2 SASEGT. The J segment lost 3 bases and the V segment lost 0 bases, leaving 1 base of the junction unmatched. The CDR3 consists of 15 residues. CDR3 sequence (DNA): TGTGCCAGCAGTGAAGCCGGACTAGCGGGCTACGAGCAGTACTTC. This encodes CASSEAGLAGYEQYF.

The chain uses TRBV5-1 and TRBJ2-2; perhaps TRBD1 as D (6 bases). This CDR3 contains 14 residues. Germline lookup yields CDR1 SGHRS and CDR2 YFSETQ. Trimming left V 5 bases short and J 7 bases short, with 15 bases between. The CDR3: CASRVTGSNGELFF. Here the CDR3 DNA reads TGCGCCAGCAGGGTGACAGGTAGTAACGGGGAGCTGTTTTTT.

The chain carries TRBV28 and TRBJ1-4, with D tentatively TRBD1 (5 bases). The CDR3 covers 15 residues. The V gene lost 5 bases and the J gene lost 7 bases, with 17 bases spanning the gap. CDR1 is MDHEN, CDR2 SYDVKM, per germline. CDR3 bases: TGTGCCAGCAGTACCCCGTTGGGGGGAGCTGAAAAACTGTTTTTT. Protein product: CASSTPLGGAEKLFF.

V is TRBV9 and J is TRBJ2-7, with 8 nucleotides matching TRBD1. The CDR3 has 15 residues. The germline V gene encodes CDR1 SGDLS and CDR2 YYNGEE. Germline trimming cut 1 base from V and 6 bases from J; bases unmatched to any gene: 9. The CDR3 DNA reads TGTGCCAGCAGCGTACGGCAGGGGGCGAGGGGCGAGCAGTACTTC. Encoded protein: CASSVRQGARGEQYF.

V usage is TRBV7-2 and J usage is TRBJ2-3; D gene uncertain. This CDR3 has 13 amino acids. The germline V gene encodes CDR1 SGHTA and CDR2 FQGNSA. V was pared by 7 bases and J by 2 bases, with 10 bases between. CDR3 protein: CASTQANTDTQYF. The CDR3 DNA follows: TGTGCCAGCACCCAAGCCAACACAGATACGCAGTATTTT.

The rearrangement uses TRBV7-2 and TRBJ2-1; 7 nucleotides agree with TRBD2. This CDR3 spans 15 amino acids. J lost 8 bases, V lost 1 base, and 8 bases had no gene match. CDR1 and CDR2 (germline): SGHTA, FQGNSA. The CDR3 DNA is TGTGCCAGCAGCTTAGGACCACTAGCGAGCGATGAGCAGTTCTTC. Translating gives CASSLGPLASDEQFF.

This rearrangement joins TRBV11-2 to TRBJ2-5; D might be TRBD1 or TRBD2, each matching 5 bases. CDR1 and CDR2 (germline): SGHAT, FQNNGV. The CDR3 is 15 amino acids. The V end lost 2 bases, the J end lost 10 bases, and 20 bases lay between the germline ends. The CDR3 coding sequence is TGTGCCAGCAGCTTAAGCGTCGGGGCCGGAAGGATCCAGTACTTC. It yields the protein CASSLSVGAGRIQYF. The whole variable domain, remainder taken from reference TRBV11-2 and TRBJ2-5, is EAGVAQSPRYKIIEKRQSVAFWCNPISGHATLYWYQQILGQGPKLLIQFQNNGVVDDSQLPKDRFSAERLKGVDSTLKIQPAKLEDSAVYLCASSLSVGAGRIQYFGPGTRLLVL.

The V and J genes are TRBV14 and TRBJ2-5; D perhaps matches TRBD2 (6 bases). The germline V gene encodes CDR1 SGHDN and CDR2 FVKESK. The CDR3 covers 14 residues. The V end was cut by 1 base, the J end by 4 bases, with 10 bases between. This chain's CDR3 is CASSQAQGGETQYF. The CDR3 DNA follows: TGTGCCAGCAGCCAAGCCCAGGGAGGAGAGACCCAGTACTTC. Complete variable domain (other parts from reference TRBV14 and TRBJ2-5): EAGVTQFPSHSVIEKGQTVTLRCDPISGHDNLYWYRRVMGKEIKFLLHFVKESKQDESGMPNNRFLAERTGGTYSTLKVQPAELEDSGVYFCASSQAQGGETQYFGPGTRLLVL.

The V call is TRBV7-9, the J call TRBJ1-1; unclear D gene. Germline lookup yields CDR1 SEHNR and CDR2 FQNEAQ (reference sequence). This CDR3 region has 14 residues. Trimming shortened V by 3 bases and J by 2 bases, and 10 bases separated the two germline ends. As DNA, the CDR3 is TGTGCCAGCAGCTTGCTGATGGTTAACACTGAAGCTTTCTTT. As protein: CASSLLMVNTEAFF. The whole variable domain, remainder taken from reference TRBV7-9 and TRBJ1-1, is DTGVSQNPRHKITKRGQNVTFRCDPISEHNRLYWYRQTLGQGPEFLTYFQNEAQLEKSRLLSDRFSAERPKGSFSTLEIQRTEQGDSAMYLCASSLLMVNTEAFFGQGTRLTVV.

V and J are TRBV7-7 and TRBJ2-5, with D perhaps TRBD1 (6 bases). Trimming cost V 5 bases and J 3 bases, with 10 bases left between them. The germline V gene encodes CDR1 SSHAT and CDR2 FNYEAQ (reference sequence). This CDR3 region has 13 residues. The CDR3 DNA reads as TGTGCCAGCAGCCTCAGGACAGAAGAGACCCAGTACTTC. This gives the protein CASSLRTEETQYF.

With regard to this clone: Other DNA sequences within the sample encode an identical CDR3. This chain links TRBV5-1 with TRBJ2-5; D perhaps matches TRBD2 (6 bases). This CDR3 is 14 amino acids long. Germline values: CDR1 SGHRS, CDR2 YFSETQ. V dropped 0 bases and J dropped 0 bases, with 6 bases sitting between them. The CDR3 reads CASSLGGNQETQYF. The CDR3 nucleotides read TGCGCCAGCAGCTTGGGCGGGAACCAAGAGACCCAGTACTTC.

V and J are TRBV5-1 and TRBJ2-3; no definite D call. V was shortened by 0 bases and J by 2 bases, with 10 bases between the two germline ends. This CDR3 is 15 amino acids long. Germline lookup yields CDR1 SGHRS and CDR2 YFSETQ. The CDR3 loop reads CASSLGFPFTDTQYF. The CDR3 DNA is TGCGCCAGCAGCTTGGGATTTCCCTTCACAGATACGCAGTATTTT.

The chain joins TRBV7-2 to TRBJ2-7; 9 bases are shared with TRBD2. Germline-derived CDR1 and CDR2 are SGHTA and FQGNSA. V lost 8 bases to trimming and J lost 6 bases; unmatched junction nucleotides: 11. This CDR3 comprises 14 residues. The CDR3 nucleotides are TGTGCCAGCGCAACCGCGAGCGGGAGGAGCGAGCAGTACTTC. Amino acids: CASATASGRSEQYF.